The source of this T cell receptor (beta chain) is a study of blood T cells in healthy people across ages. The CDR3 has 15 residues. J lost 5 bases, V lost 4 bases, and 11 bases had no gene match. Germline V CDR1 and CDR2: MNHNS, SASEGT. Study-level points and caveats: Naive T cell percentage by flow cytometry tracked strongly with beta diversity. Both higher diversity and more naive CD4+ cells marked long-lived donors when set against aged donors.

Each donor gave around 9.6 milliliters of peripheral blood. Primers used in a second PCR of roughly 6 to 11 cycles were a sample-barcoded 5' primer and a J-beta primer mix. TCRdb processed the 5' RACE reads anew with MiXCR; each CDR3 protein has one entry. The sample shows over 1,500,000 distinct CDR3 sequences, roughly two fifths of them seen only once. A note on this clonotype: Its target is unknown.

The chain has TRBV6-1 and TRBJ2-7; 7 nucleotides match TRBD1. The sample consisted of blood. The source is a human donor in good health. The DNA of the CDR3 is TGTGCCAGCAGTGTTGAGACAGGGTTTTGGGACGAGCAGTACTTC. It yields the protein CASSVETGFWDEQYF.